This T cell receptor (beta chain) was obtained from a study of early T cells in non-severe SARS-CoV-2 infection. Broader study findings: VDJdb matches were skewed toward anti-spike CD8 T cell responses.

In regard to this clonotype: The target antigen is unknown.

Germline loops: CDR1 LGHNT, CDR2 FRNRAP. This CDR3 has 11 residues. The V end lost 9 bases, the J end lost 8 bases, and 11 bases lay between the germline ends. Unique molecular identifier tags were affixed to discrete cDNA molecules. TCRdb processed the 5' RACE reads anew with MiXCR; each CDR3 protein has one entry. This sample carries around 100,000 distinct CDR3 sequences, over 10% of them seen once, and the ten largest clones take 6.2%. The sample comprised whole blood. The receptor was derived from an adult who was a healthcare worker with PCR-confirmed SARS-CoV-2 infection or an uninfected control (not recorded which). This chain links TRBV12-5 with TRBJ2-1; a possible D gene is TRBD2 (5 bases). The CDR3 region is CASGIRDEQFF. For the CDR3, the DNA is TGTGCTAGCGGGATTCGCGATGAGCAGTTCTTC.